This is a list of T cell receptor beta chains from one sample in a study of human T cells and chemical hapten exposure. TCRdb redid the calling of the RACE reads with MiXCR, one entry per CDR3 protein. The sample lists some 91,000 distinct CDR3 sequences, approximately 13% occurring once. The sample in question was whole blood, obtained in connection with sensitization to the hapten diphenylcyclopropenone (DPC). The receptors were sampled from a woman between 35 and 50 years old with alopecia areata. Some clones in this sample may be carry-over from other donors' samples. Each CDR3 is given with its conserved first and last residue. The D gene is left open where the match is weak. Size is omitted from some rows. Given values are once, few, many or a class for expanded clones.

DNA: TGTGCCAGCAGCTTAGGACTAGCGGGCGGACAAGAGACCCAGTACTTC; CDR3: CASSLGLAGGQETQYF; D: TRBD2; J: TRBJ2-5; size: few; V: TRBV7-2
DNA: TGCGCCAGCAGCCGGCAAGGACTAGCGGGAGGACAGACCGGGGAGCTGTTTTTT; CDR3: CASSRQGLAGGQTGELFF; D: TRBD2; J: TRBJ2-2; size: few; V: TRBV4-1
DNA: TGTGCCAGCAGCTTAAGCTTAACTAGCGGGATGGAGCAGTACTTC; CDR3: CASSLSLTSGMEQYF; D: TRBD2; J: TRBJ2-7; size: NA; V: TRBV11-2
DNA: TGTGCCAGCAGTTTGGGAGGCACCGGGGAGCTGTTTTTT; CDR3: CASSLGGTGELFF; D: NA; J: TRBJ2-2; size: NA; V: TRBV28
DNA: TGTGCCAGCAGCTCGTCTTCGACAGTCCAAGAGACCCAGTACTTC; CDR3: CASSSSSTVQETQYF; D: NA; J: TRBJ2-5; size: NA; V: TRBV7-8
DNA: TGTGCCAGCAGCCCCGGACAGGCCTACTATGGCTACACCTTC; CDR3: CASSPGQAYYGYTF; D: TRBD1; J: TRBJ1-2; size: NA; V: TRBV7-8
DNA: TGTGCCAGCAGCGGGGACAGGGGACTCTACGAGCAGTACTTC; CDR3: CASSGDRGLYEQYF; D: TRBD1; J: TRBJ2-7; size: NA; V: TRBV6-6
DNA: TGTGCCAGCAGTTTTACTCCGGGACACCGCAATGAGCAGTTCTTC; CDR3: CASSFTPGHRNEQFF; D: NA; J: TRBJ2-1; size: few; V: TRBV27
DNA: TGTGCCAGCTCACCCACAGGCGATAACTCTGGAAACACCATATATTTT; CDR3: CASSPTGDNSGNTIYF; D: NA; J: TRBJ1-3; size: few; V: TRBV18
DNA: TGTGCCAGCAGTTTATTGCAGGATGGCTACACCTTC; CDR3: CASSLLQDGYTF; D: NA; J: TRBJ1-2; size: many; V: TRBV28
DNA: TGCAGTGCTAGAGATACAGAAAGAGAGACCCAGTACTTC; CDR3: CSARDTERETQYF; D: NA; J: TRBJ2-5; size: few; V: TRBV20-1
DNA: TGTGCCAGCAGTTATGGACCCGGGACGTGGTCTTTCGAGCAGTACTTC; CDR3: CASSYGPGTWSFEQYF; D: NA; J: TRBJ2-7; size: NA; V: TRBV6-2/TRBV6-3
DNA: TGTGCCAGCCCATCTAGCGGTTACTCCTACAATGAGCAGTTCTTC; CDR3: CASPSSGYSYNEQFF; D: TRBD2; J: TRBJ2-1; size: NA; V: TRBV5-4
DNA: TGTGCCAGCAGGTCCGGACAGGGGATTGACTACGAGCAGTACTTC; CDR3: CASRSGQGIDYEQYF; D: TRBD1; J: TRBJ2-7; size: few; V: TRBV6-5
DNA: TGCAGCGTTGAAGATCGTCGAAGCACTGAAGCTTTCTTT; CDR3: CSVEDRRSTEAFF; D: NA; J: TRBJ1-1; size: many; V: TRBV29-1
DNA: TGTGCCAGCAGTCCCAAGTTATGGGGGTCTGGGGCCAACGTCCTGACTTTC; CDR3: CASSPKLWGSGANVLTF; D: NA; J: TRBJ2-6; size: many; V: TRBV12-3/TRBV12-4
DNA: TGTGCCAGCAGCTTATCTTCCACCGGGGAGCTGTTTTTT; CDR3: CASSLSSTGELFF; D: NA; J: TRBJ2-2; size: few; V: TRBV7-3
DNA: TGTGCCAGCAGCTCGGGGTGGGAGGTGAACACCGGGGAGCTGTTTTTT; CDR3: CASSSGWEVNTGELFF; D: NA; J: TRBJ2-2; size: NA; V: TRBV7-8
DNA: TGTGCCAGCAGCTTGAGCCAGGGAGGCACCGGGGAGCTGTTTTTT; CDR3: CASSLSQGGTGELFF; D: NA; J: TRBJ2-2; size: few; V: TRBV5-5
DNA: TGCGCCAGCAGCCCGGGACAGGGTGAAATAGGAGCTTTCTTT; CDR3: CASSPGQGEIGAFF; D: TRBD1; J: TRBJ1-1; size: NA; V: TRBV5-1
DNA: TGTGCCAGCAGCCCCGGGACATTCCCCTTTACGCAGTATTTT; CDR3: CASSPGTFPFTQYF; D: NA; J: TRBJ2-3; size: few; V: TRBV7-3
DNA: TGTGCCAGCTCACCATCCCCGCTCGGTGCCCAGTACTTC; CDR3: CASSPSPLGAQYF; D: NA; J: TRBJ2-5; size: many; V: TRBV18
DNA: TGTGCCAGCAGCTTTGGCGGGACGGTACCAGATACGCAGTATTTT; CDR3: CASSFGGTVPDTQYF; D: NA; J: TRBJ2-3; size: NA; V: TRBV7-3
DNA: TGCAGTGCTAGAGATCGGTTGGGGAGCAATCAGCCCCAGCATTTT; CDR3: CSARDRLGSNQPQHF; D: NA; J: TRBJ1-5; size: NA; V: TRBV20-1
DNA: TGCGCCAGCAGCTTGAATTGGTCAGCGAAAGAGACCCAGTACTTC; CDR3: CASSLNWSAKETQYF; D: NA; J: TRBJ2-5; size: many; V: TRBV5-1
DNA: TGCGCCAGCAGCCCCGACAGTTCGGAGAATACGCAGTATTTT; CDR3: CASSPDSSENTQYF; D: NA; J: TRBJ2-3; size: few; V: TRBV5-1
DNA: TGTGCCAGCAGCTCGTACTCCCGGGACCTCCGCGAGCAGTACTTC; CDR3: CASSSYSRDLREQYF; D: NA; J: TRBJ2-7; size: few; V: TRBV5-5
DNA: TGCAGCGTTGAGAGTAGTTCCTACGAGCAGTACTTC; CDR3: CSVESSSYEQYF; D: NA; J: TRBJ2-7; size: NA; V: TRBV29-1
DNA: TGTGCCAGCAGCTTAGGGACTAGCGGGAGTGTAGATACGCAGTATTTT; CDR3: CASSLGTSGSVDTQYF; D: TRBD2; J: TRBJ2-3; size: few; V: TRBV7-8
DNA: TGCGCCAGCAGCCAGGGGGGACTAGCCTATGAGGATACGCAGTATTTT; CDR3: CASSQGGLAYEDTQYF; D: TRBD2; J: TRBJ2-3; size: few; V: TRBV4-3
DNA: TGCGCCAGCAGCTTGGGAGACGGAGTCAATCAGCCCCAGCATTTT; CDR3: CASSLGDGVNQPQHF; D: NA; J: TRBJ1-5; size: few; V: TRBV5-1
DNA: TGTGCCAGCAGTTATGAGGTCGGAAGCCAGGCTTTCTTT; CDR3: CASSYEVGSQAFF; D: NA; J: TRBJ1-1; size: many; V: TRBV6-5
DNA: TGTGCCAGCAGCGAAAACACCGGGACATTTGCTGAAGCTTTCTTT; CDR3: CASSENTGTFAEAFF; D: NA; J: TRBJ1-1; size: NA; V: TRBV7-9
DNA: TGTGCCAGCAGCTTAGCGTCGATGAACACTGAAGCTTTCTTT; CDR3: CASSLASMNTEAFF; D: NA; J: TRBJ1-1; size: few; V: TRBV7-9
DNA: TGCAGCGTGCATTGGGAGACCCAGTACTTC; CDR3: CSVHWETQYF; D: NA; J: TRBJ2-5; size: many; V: TRBV29-1
DNA: TGTGCCAGCAGCTTCCAGGGGAACTACGAGCAGTACTTC; CDR3: CASSFQGNYEQYF; D: NA; J: TRBJ2-7; size: NA; V: TRBV5-4
DNA: TGTGCCTGGATCCCAGCGGGGGCGGCCCACGAGCAGTACTTC; CDR3: CAWIPAGAAHEQYF; D: TRBD2; J: TRBJ2-7; size: many; V: TRBV30
DNA: TGCAGCGTTGAAGCAGGGGCTGGGGCCAACGTCCTGACTTTC; CDR3: CSVEAGAGANVLTF; D: NA; J: TRBJ2-6; size: NA; V: TRBV29-1
DNA: TGTGCCAGCAGCCGACCCGGGGAGCTGTTTTTT; CDR3: CASSRPGELFF; D: NA; J: TRBJ2-2; size: few; V: TRBV3-1
DNA: TGTGCCACCGGGGGACGTACCGATAGCAATCAGCCCCAGCATTTT; CDR3: CATGGRTDSNQPQHF; D: NA; J: TRBJ1-5; size: few; V: TRBV24-1
DNA: TGTGCCAGCAGCTGGGGACTAGCGGGGGAGACCCAGTACTTC; CDR3: CASSWGLAGETQYF; D: TRBD2; J: TRBJ2-5; size: few; V: TRBV7-9
DNA: TGTGCCAGCAGCCCCCAGCAAGTACAGGGGGAAGCTTTCTTT; CDR3: CASSPQQVQGEAFF; D: TRBD1; J: TRBJ1-1; size: NA; V: TRBV11-2
DNA: TGCGCCAGCAGCCAAGATCCCCAGACCGGGACAGGGACAGATACGCAGTATTTT; CDR3: CASSQDPQTGTGTDTQYF; D: TRBD1; J: TRBJ2-3; size: NA; V: TRBV4-3
DNA: TGTGCCAGCAGCCATCTAGCGGGAGCCTACAATGAGCAGTTCTTC; CDR3: CASSHLAGAYNEQFF; D: TRBD2; J: TRBJ2-1; size: many; V: TRBV3-1
DNA: TGTGCCAGGGACCCTCCGGCCCTGAACACCGGGGAGCTGTTTTTT; CDR3: CARDPPALNTGELFF; D: NA; J: TRBJ2-2; size: few; V: TRBV19
DNA: TGTGCCATCAACCGACTAGCGGGAGGAGATACGCAGTATTTT; CDR3: CAINRLAGGDTQYF; D: TRBD2; J: TRBJ2-3; size: few; V: TRBV10-3
DNA: TGTGCCTCCAAATGGTTAAGCTCCTACGAGCAGTACTTC; CDR3: CASKWLSSYEQYF; D: NA; J: TRBJ2-7; size: NA; V: TRBV30
DNA: TGCAGCGTTGGTTACAGGGGAAAGCTGAACACTGAAGCTTTCTTT; CDR3: CSVGYRGKLNTEAFF; D: TRBD1; J: TRBJ1-1; size: NA; V: TRBV29-1
DNA: TGTGCCATTTCGATAGGGAGCGAGCAGTACTTC; CDR3: CAISIGSEQYF; D: NA; J: TRBJ2-7; size: few; V: TRBV28
DNA: TGCAGCGCGGCTGGACGCCCGGGGGAAACTAATGAAAAACTGTTTTTT; CDR3: CSAAGRPGETNEKLFF; D: NA; J: TRBJ1-4; size: NA; V: TRBV29-1
DNA: TGTGCCATCAGAGAGGACAGGAATGCGCCCCAGCATTTT; CDR3: CAIREDRNAPQHF; D: TRBD1; J: TRBJ1-5; size: NA; V: TRBV10-3
DNA: TGTGCCAGCAGCCCTGTGGGCGCCCTTGGAGAGCAGTACTTC; CDR3: CASSPVGALGEQYF; D: NA; J: TRBJ2-7; size: NA; V: TRBV6-5
DNA: TGCAGCGTCCTCCGGGACAGGGGGGAGACCCAGTACTTC; CDR3: CSVLRDRGETQYF; D: TRBD1; J: TRBJ2-5; size: NA; V: TRBV29-1